The 21 T cell receptor beta chains listed next were all sequenced from one sample in a study of CXCR3-negative and CXCR3-positive naive CD8 T cells. The TRB libraries of cDNA were built by UMI-labeled 5' RACE. TCRdb re-analyzed the 5' RACE reads; it lists each CDR3 protein once, without DNA. This sample contains more than 65,000 distinct CDR3 sequences. Sequenced input: naive CXCR3- CD8+ T cells from blood. Sample subset: CD45RO-CCR7+CD27+CD95- naive CD8+ T cells lacking CXCR3 (TNR3-). These receptor sequences come from a human donor in good health. Some clones in this sample may be carry-over from other donors' samples.

The chain carries TRBV6-5 and TRBJ2-1. The germline V gene has CDR1 MNHEY and CDR2 SVGAGI. The CDR3 has 15 amino acids. The CDR3 reads CASSYLPETYNEQFF.

The chain has TRBV5-6 and TRBJ2-1; TCRdb indicates TRBD1, and absent DNA this call remains unverified. The CDR3 has 14 amino acids. From germline, CDR1 is SGHDT and CDR2 YYEEEE. The CDR3 region is CASSLGGTPDEQFF.

This chain links TRBV29-1 with TRBJ1-3; no DNA is available, so the TRBD1 call from TCRdb remains unchecked. Germline V gives CDR1 SQVTM, CDR2 ANQGSEA. The CDR3 loop spans 17 amino acids. The CDR3: CSVEEWRGQGAGNTIYF.

This rearrangement joins TRBV5-1 to TRBJ2-5; TCRdb proposes TRBD2, but this gene call is untestable without DNA. This CDR3 has 18 residues. Germline V gene sequence: CDR1 SGHRS, CDR2 YFSETQ. The CDR3 sequence is CASSTRPSGRAVEETQYF.

This chain joins TRBV29-1 and TRBJ2-1; TCRdb designates TRBD1, a call that cannot be tested without DNA. This CDR3 has 15 amino acids. Germline V gene data show CDR1 as SQVTM and CDR2 as ANQGSEA. CDR3 in amino acids: CSVEGPRRGVYEQFF.

Here the CDR3 reads CASSLAQLVDTQYF. V is TRBV7-2 and J is TRBJ2-3. The CDR3 sequence is 14 residues long. Per the germline V gene, CDR1 is SGHTA and CDR2 is FQGNSA.

This sequence joins TRBV29-1 and TRBJ2-7. This CDR3 is 12 amino acids long. CDR1 is SQVTM and CDR2 is ANQGSEA in the germline V gene. The CDR3: CSALSDSYEQYF.

This chain connects TRBV7-9 to TRBJ1-2; without DNA, the TCRdb call of TRBD1 cannot be checked. The CDR3 contains 15 residues. Per the germline V gene, CDR1 is SEHNR and CDR2 is FQNEAQ (reference sequence). CDR3 sequence reads: CASSPTTGGAYGYTF.

The chain couples TRBV29-1 to TRBJ2-1; without DNA, the TCRdb call of TRBD2 cannot be checked. CDR3 length: 15 residues. Germline CDR1 reads SQVTM; CDR2 reads ANQGSEA. The CDR3 protein is CSVDGLAGGWKEQFF.

The chain recombines TRBV28 with TRBJ2-5; as DNA is missing, the TRBD1 call by TCRdb cannot be tested. There are 13 residues in the CDR3. The germline V gene has CDR1 MDHEN and CDR2 SYDVKM. CDR3 loop: CASSMGGIETQYF.

The CDR3 loop is CASRRADQETQYF. The rearrangement uses TRBV9 and TRBJ2-5; TCRdb gives TRBD1 as the D gene, but with no DNA this cannot be confirmed. The CDR3 loop spans 13 amino acids. Germline assignment: CDR1 SGDLS and CDR2 YYNGEE.

This chain links TRBV30 with TRBJ1-4. Germline-derived CDR1 and CDR2 are GTSNPN and SVGIG (reference sequence). The CDR3 loop spans 12 amino acids. CDR3 sequence: CAWSHDYEKLFF.

The chain employs TRBV6-5 and TRBJ2-2; TCRdb gives TRBD2 as the D gene, but with no DNA this cannot be confirmed. The CDR3 extends over 15 amino acids. From germline, CDR1 is MNHEY and CDR2 SVGAGI. The CDR3 sequence is CASSYSSLAAGELFF.

V and J are TRBV20-1 and TRBJ1-1; absent DNA, TCRdb's TRBD1 call cannot be checked. The CDR3 is 14 residues long. Germline V CDR1 and CDR2: DFQATT, SNEGSKA (reference sequence). Here the CDR3 reads CSAREHREATEAFF.

The V call is TRBV7-9, the J call TRBJ1-1. The CDR3 runs to 14 residues. Germline lookup yields CDR1 SEHNR and CDR2 FQNEAQ (reference sequence). The CDR3 reads CASSLIRSNTEAFF.

This chain joins TRBV29-1 and TRBJ2-2. From germline, CDR1 is SQVTM and CDR2 ANQGSEA. The CDR3 totals 12 residues. The CDR3 sequence: CSVEVTPGELFF.

The chain joins TRBV4-3 to TRBJ1-5. This CDR3 has 15 amino acids. Germline V gene lookup returns CDR1 LGHNA and CDR2 YSLEER. CDR3 in amino acids: CASSQDRRGLQPQHF.

The genes are TRBV28 and TRBJ2-1; TCRdb picks TRBD1, but there is no DNA to check that call. Germline-derived CDR1 and CDR2 are MDHEN and SYDVKM. The CDR3 is 14 residues long. CDR3 residues: CASSPIDRGNEQFF.

The V and J genes are TRBV4-1 and TRBJ2-4. This CDR3 has 15 amino acids. The germline V gene encodes CDR1 MGHRA and CDR2 YSYEKL. The CDR3 protein is CASSLTTLAKNIQYF.

The CDR3 reads CSATVNTEAFF. The gene calls are TRBV29-1 and TRBJ1-1. This CDR3 comprises 11 residues. Germline CDR1 reads SQVTM; CDR2 reads ANQGSEA.

This chain uses TRBV5-5 with TRBJ2-7; the D call from TCRdb, TRBD1, cannot be confirmed without DNA. Germline CDR1 SGHKS, CDR2 YYEKEE (reference sequence). There are 15 residues in the CDR3. The chain's CDR3 is CASSQPGQENYEQYF.